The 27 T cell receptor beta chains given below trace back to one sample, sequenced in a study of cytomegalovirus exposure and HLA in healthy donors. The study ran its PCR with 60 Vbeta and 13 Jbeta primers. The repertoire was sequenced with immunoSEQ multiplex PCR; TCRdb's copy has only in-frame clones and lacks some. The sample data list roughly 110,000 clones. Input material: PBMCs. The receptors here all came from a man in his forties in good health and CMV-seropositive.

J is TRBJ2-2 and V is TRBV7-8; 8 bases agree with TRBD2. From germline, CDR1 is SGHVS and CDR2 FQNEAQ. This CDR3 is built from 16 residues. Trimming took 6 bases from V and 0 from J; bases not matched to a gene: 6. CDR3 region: CASREAGDANTGELFF. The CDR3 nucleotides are TGTGCCAGCAGGGAAGCGGGAGATGCGAACACCGGGGAGCTGTTTTTT.

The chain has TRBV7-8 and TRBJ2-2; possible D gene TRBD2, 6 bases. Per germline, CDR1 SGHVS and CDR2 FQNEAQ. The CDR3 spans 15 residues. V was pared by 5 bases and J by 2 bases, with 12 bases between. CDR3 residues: CASSPRDFNTGELFF. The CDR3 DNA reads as TGTGCCAGCAGCCCCCGGGACTTTAACACCGGGGAGCTGTTTTTT.

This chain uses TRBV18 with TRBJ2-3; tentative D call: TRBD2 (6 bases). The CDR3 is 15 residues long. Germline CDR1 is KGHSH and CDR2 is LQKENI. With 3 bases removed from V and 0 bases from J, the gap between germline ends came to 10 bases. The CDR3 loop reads CASSPLASSTDTQYF. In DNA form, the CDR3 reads TGTGCCAGCTCACCCCTAGCGTCTAGCACAGATACGCAGTATTTT.

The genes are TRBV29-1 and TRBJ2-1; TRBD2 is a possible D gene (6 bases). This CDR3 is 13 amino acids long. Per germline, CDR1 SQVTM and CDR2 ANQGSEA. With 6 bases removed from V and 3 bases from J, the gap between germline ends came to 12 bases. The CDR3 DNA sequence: TGCAGCGTGGGAGGAACGAACTACAATGAGCAGTTCTTC. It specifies CSVGGTNYNEQFF.

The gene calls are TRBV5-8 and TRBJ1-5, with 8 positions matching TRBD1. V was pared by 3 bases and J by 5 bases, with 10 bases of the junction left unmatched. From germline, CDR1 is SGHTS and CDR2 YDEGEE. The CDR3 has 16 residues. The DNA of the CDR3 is TGTGCCAGCAGCTCCCCGACAGGGGTTTACTATCAGCCCCAGCATTTT. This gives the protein CASSSPTGVYYQPQHF.

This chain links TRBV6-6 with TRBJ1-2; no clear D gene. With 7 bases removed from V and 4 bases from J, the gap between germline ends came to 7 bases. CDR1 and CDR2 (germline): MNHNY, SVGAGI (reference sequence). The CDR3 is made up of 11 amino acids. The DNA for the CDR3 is TGTGCCAGCACGCGGGGCTATGGCTACACCTTC. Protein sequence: CASTRGYGYTF.

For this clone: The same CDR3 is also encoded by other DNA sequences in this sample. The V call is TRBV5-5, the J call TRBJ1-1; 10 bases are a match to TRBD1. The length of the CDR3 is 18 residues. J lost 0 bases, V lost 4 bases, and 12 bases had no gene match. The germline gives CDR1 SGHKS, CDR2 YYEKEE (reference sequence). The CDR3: CASSTAGQGTHMNTEAFF. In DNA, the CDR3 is TGTGCCAGCAGCACCGCGGGACAGGGGACTCACATGAACACTGAAGCTTTCTTT.

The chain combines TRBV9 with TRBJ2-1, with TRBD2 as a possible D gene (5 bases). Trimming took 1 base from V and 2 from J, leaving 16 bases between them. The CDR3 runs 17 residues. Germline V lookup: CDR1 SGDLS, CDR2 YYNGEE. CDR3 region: CASSVSIPGKTYNEQFF. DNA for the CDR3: TGTGCCAGCAGCGTATCTATCCCGGGAAAGACCTACAATGAGCAGTTCTTC.

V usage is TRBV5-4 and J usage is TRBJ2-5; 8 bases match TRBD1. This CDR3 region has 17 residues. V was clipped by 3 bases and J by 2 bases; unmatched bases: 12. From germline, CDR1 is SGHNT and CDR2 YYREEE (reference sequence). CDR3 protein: CASSSLGQGGHQETQYF. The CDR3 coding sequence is TGTGCCAGCAGCTCCCTAGGACAGGGCGGTCATCAAGAGACCCAGTACTTC.

CDR3 sequence reads: CASGLGRGSSEAFF. CDR3 DNA sequence: TGTGCTAGTGGTTTGGGCAGGGGGTCATCTGAAGCTTTCTTT. The chain employs TRBV12-5 and TRBJ1-1; 7 nucleotides match TRBD1. Unmatched junction bases numbered 5, after V lost 1 base and J lost 6 bases. In germline, CDR1 is LGHNT, CDR2 FRNRAP. CDR3 length equals 14 residues.

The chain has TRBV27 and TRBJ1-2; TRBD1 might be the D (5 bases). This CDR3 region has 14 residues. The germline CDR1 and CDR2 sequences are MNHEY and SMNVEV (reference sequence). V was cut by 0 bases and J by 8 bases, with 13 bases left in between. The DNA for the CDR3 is TGTGCCAGCAGTTTATCGATCGGGGGGGTGGGCTACACCTTC. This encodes CASSLSIGGVGYTF.

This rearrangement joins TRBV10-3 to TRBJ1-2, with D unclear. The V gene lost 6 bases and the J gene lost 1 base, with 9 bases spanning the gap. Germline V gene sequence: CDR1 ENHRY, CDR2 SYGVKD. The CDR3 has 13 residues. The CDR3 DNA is TGTGCCATCAGCGAGGAGGATAACTATGGCTACACCTTC. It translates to CAISEEDNYGYTF.

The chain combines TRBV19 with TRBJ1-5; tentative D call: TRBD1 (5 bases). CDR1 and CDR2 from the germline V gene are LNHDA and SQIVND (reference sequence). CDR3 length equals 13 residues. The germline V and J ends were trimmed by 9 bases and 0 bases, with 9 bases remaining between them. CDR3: CASREYSNQPQHF. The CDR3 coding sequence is TGTGCCAGCAGGGAATATAGCAATCAGCCCCAGCATTTT. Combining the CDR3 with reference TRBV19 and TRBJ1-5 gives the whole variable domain DGGITQSPKYLFRKEGQNVTLSCEQNLNHDAMYWYRQDPGQGLRLIYYSQIVNDFQKGDIAEGYSVSREKKESFPLTVTSAQKNPTAFYLCASREYSNQPQHFGDGTRLSIL.

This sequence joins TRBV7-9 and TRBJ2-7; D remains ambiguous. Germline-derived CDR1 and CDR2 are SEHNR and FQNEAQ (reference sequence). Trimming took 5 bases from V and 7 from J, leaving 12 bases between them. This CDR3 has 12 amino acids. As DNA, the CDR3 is TGTGCCAGCAGCCGCAGACCCGGGGAGCAGTACTTC. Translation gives CASSRRPGEQYF. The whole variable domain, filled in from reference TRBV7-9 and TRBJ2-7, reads DTGVSQNPRHKITKRGQNVTFRCDPISEHNRLYWYRQTLGQGPEFLTYFQNEAQLEKSRLLSDRFSAERPKGSFSTLEIQRTEQGDSAMYLCASSRRPGEQYFGPGTRLTVT.

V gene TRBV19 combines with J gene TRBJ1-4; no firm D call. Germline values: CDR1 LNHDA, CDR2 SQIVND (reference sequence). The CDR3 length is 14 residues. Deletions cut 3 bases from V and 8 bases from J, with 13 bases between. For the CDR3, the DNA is TGTGCCAGTAGTATCGATTCCACGAGGGAAAAACTGTTTTTT. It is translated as CASSIDSTREKLFF.

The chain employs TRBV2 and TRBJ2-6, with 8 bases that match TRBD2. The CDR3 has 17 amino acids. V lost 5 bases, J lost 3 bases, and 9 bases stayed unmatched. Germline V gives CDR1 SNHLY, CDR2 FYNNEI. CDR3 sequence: CASSSGGPVFGANVLTF. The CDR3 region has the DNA TGTGCCAGCAGTTCGGGAGGGCCCGTATTTGGGGCCAACGTCCTGACTTTC.

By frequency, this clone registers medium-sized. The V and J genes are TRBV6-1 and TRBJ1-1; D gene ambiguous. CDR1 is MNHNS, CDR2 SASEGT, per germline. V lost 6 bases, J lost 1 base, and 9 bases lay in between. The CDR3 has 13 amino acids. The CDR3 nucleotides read TGTGCCAGCAGATCTTCAGGGAACACTGAAGCTTTCTTT. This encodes CASRSSGNTEAFF.

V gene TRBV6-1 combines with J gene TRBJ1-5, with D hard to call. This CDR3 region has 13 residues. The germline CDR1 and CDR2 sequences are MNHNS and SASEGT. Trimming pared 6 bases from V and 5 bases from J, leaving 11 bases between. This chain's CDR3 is CASSPNEYQPQHF. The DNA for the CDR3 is TGTGCCAGCAGCCCGAATGAGTATCAGCCCCAGCATTTT.

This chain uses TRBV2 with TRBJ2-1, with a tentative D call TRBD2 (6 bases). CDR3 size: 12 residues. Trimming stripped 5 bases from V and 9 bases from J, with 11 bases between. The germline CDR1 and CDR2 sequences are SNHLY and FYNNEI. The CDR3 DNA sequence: TGTGCCAGCAGTTGGGACTGGGGTGAGCAGTTCTTC. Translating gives CASSWDWGEQFF.

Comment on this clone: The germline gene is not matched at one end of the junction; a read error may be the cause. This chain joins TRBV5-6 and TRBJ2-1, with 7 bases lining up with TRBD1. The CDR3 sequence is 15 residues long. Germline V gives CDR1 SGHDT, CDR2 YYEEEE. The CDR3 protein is CASSSVPTGPDPDLF. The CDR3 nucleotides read TGTGCCAGCAGCTCGGTCCCGACAGGGCCCGATCCAGACCTCTTC. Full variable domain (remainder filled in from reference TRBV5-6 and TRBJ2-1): DAGVTQSPTHLIKTRGQQVTLRCSPKSGHDTVSWYQQALGQGPQFIFQYYEEEERQRGNFPDRFSGHQFPNYSSELNVNALLLGDSALYLCASSSVPTGPDPDLFGPGTRLTVL.

CDR3 protein: CASSLSDFYNEQFF. As DNA, the CDR3 is TGTGCCAGCAGCCTCTCGGACTTTTACAATGAGCAGTTCTTC. The rearrangement joins TRBV7-8 to TRBJ2-1; possibly TRBD2 for D (5 bases). V was clipped by 5 bases and J by 4 bases, with 12 bases between them. The CDR3 runs to 14 residues. Germline V gene lookup returns CDR1 SGHVS and CDR2 FQNEAQ.

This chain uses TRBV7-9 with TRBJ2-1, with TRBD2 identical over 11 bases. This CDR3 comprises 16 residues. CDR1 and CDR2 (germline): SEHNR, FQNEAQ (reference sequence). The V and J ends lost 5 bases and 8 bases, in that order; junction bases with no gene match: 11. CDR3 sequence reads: CASSATSGSFNYEQFF. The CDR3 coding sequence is TGTGCCAGCAGCGCTACTAGCGGGAGTTTTAACTATGAGCAGTTCTTC.

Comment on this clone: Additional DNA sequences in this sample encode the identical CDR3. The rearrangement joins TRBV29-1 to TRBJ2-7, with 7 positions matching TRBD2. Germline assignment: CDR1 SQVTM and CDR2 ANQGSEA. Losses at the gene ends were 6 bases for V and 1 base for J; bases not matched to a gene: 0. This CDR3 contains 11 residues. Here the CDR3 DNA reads TGCAGCGTAGCGGGGTCCTACGAGCAGTACTTC. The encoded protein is CSVAGSYEQYF.

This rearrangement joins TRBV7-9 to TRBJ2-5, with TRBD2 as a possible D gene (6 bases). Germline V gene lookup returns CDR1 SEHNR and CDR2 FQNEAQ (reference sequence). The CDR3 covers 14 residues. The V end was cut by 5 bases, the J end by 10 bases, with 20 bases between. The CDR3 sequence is CASSPEGQVKFQYF. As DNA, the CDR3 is TGTGCCAGCAGCCCGGAGGGTCAGGTGAAATTCCAGTACTTC. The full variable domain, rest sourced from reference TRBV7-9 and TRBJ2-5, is DTGVSQNPRHKITKRGQNVTFRCDPISEHNRLYWYRQTLGQGPEFLTYFQNEAQLEKSRLLSDRFSAERPKGSFSTLEIQRTEQGDSAMYLCASSPEGQVKFQYFGPGTRLLVL.

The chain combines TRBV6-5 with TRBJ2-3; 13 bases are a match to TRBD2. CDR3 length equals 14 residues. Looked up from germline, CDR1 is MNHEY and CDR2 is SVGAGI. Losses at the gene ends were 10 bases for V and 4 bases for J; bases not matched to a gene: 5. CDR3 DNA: TGTGCCACTTGGACTAGCGGGAGTTCAGATACGCAGTATTTT. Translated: CATWTSGSSDTQYF.

The CDR3 bases are TGTGCCTGGGGGGACAGGGTTAATGAAGCTTTCTTT. Translated: CAWGDRVNEAFF. The genes are TRBV30 and TRBJ1-1; 9 bases are a match to TRBD1. The CDR3 totals 12 residues. Germline-derived CDR1 and CDR2 are GTSNPN and SVGIG (reference sequence). J lost 7 bases, V lost 5 bases, and 5 bases had no gene match.

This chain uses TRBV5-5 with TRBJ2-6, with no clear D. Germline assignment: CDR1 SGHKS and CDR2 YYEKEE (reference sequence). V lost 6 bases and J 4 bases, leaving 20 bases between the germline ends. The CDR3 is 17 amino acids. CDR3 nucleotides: TGTGCCAGCACCTCACTTAGAACGGTGTCCGGGGCCAACGTCCTGACTTTC. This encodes CASTSLRTVSGANVLTF.